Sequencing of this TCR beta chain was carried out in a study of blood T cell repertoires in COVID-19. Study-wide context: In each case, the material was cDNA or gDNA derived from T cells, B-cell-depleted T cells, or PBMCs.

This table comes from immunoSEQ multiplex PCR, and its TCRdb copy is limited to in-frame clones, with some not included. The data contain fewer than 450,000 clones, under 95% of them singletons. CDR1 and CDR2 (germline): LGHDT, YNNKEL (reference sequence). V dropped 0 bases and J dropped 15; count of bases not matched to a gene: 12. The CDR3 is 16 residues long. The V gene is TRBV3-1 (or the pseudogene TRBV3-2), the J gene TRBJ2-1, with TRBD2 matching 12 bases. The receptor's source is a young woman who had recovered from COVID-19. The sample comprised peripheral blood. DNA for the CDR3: TGTGCCAGCAGCCAAGATTTGACTAGCGGGAGTTCGATGGTGTTCTTC. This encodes CASSQDLTSGSSMVFF.